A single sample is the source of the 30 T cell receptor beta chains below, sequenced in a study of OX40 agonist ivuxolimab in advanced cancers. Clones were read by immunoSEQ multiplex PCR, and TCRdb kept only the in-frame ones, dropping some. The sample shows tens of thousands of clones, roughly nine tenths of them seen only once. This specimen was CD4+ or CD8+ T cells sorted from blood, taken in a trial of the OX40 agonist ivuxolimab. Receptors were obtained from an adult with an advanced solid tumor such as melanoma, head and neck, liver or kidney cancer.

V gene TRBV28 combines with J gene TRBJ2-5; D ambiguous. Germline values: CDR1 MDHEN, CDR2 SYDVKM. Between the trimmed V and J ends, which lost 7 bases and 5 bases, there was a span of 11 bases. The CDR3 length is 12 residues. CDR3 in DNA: TGTGCCAGCAATAGGGTGCCGGAGACCCAGTACTTC. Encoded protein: CASNRVPETQYF.

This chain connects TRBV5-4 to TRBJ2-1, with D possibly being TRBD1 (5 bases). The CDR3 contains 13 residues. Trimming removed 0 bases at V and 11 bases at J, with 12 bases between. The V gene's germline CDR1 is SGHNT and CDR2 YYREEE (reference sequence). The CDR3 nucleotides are TGTGCCAGCAGCTTGGTGGGCACAGGCCAGCAGTTCTTC. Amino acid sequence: CASSLVGTGQQFF. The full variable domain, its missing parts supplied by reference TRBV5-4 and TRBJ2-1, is ETGVTQSPTHLIKTRGQQVTLRCSSQSGHNTVSWYQQALGQGPQFIFQYYREEENGRGNFPPRFSGLQFPNYSSELNVNALELDDSALYLCASSLVGTGQQFFGPGTRLTVL.

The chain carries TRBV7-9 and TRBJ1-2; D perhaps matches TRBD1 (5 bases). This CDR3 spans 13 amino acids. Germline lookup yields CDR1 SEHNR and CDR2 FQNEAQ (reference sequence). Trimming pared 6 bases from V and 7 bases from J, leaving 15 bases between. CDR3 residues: CASSSVRAGGYTF. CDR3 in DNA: TGTGCCAGCAGTTCGGTCAGGGCAGGTGGCTACACCTTC.

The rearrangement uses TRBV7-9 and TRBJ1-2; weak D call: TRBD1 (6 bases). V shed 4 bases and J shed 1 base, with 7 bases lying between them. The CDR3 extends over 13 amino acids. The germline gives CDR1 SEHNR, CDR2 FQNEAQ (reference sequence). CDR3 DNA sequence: TGTGCCAGCAGCTCGGACAGTAACTATGGCTACACCTTC. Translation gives CASSSDSNYGYTF.

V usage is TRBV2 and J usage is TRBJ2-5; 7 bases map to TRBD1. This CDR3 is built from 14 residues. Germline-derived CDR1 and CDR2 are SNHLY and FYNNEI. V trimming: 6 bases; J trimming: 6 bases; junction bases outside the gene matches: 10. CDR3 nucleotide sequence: TGTGCCAGCAGGAACCGACAGGGTCAGCAGACCCAGTACTTC. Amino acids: CASRNRQGQQTQYF.

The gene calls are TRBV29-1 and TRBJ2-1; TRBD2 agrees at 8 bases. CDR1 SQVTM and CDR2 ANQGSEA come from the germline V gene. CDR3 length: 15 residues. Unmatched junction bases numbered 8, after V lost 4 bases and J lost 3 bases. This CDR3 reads CSVVGSSGFYNEQFF. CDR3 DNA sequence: TGCAGCGTTGTAGGGTCTAGCGGGTTCTACAATGAGCAGTTCTTC.

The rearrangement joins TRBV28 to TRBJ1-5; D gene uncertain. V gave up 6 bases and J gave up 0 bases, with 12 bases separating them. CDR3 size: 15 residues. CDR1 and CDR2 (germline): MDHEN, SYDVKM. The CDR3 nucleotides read TGTGCCAGCAGCCCCGGAGCCCGTAGCAATCAGCCCCAGCATTTT. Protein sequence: CASSPGARSNQPQHF.

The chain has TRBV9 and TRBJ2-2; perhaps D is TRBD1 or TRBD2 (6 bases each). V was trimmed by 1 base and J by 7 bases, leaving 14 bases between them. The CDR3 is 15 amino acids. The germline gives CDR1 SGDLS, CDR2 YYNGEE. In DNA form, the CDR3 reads TGTGCCAGCAGCGTATGGGACGGGGGCGTCGGGGAGCTGTTTTTT. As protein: CASSVWDGGVGELFF. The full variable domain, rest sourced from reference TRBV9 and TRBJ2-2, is DSGVTQTPKHLITATGQRVTLRCSPRSGDLSVYWYQQSLDQGLQFLIQYYNGEERAKGNILERFSAQQFPDLHSELNLSSLELGDSALYFCASSVWDGGVGELFFGEGSRLTVL.

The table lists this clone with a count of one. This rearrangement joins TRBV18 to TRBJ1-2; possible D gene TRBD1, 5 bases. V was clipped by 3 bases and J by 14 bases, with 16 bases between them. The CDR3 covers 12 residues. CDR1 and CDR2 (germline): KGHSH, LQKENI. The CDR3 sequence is CASSPPQGAYTF. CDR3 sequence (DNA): TGTGCCAGCTCACCCCCTCAAGGGGCATATACCTTC.

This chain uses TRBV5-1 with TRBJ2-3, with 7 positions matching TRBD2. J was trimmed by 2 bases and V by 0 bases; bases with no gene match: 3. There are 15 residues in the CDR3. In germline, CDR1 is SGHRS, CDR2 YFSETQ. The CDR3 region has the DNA TGCGCCAGCAGCTTGGACGGGGGGAACACAGATACGCAGTATTTT. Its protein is CASSLDGGNTDTQYF. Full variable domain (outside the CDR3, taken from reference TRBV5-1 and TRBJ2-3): KAGVTQTPRYLIKTRGQQVTLSCSPISGHRSVSWYQQTPGQGLQFLFEYFSETQRNKGNFPGRFSGRQFSNSRSEMNVSTLELGDSALYLCASSLDGGNTDTQYFGPGTRLTVL.

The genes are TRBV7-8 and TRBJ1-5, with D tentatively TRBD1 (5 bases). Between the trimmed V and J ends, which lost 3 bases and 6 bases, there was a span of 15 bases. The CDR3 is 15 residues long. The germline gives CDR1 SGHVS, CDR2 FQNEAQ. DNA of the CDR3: TGTGCCAGCAGCTTTCGACAGCAACGGGGTCAGCCCCAGCATTTT. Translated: CASSFRQQRGQPQHF.

In nucleotides, the CDR3 is TGCGCCAGCAGCTTAGGAGGACAGGGGGCTTCAGATACGCAGTATTTT. Protein sequence: CASSLGGQGASDTQYF. The chain links TRBV5-1 to TRBJ2-3; 11 bases line up with TRBD1. The CDR3 sequence is 16 residues long. The J segment lost 4 bases and the V segment lost 2 bases, leaving 6 bases of the junction unmatched. CDR1 is SGHRS and CDR2 is YFSETQ in the germline V gene.

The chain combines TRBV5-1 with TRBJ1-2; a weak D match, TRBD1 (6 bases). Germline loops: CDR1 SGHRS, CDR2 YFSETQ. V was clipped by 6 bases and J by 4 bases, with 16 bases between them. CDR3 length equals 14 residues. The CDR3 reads CASTPDSPGYGYTF. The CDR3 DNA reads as TGCGCCAGCACCCCGGACAGTCCTGGCTATGGCTACACCTTC.

As DNA, the CDR3 is TGTGCCAGCAGTTACTCGACCAAAAACATTCAGTACTTC. It translates to CASSYSTKNIQYF. The gene calls are TRBV6-5 and TRBJ2-4; no reliable D call. The ends were cut back, 0 bases at V and 2 bases at J, with 2 bases in the middle. Germline CDR1 reads MNHEY; CDR2 reads SVGAGI. CDR3 size: 13 residues.

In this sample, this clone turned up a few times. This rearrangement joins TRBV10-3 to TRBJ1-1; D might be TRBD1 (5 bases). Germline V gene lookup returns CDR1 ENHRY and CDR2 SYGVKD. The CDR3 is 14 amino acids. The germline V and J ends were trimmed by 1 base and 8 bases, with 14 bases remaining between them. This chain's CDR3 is CAISELETASEAFF. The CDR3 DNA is TGTGCCATCAGTGAGTTAGAGACAGCTTCCGAAGCTTTCTTT.

This CDR3 is CASSPGDSREGLDYEQYF. The CDR3 DNA reads TGTGCCAGCAGTCCAGGGGACAGCCGGGAGGGCCTAGACTACGAGCAGTACTTC. The chain uses TRBV28 and TRBJ2-7; tentative D call: TRBD2 (8 bases). The CDR3 length is 18 residues. Germline CDR1 MDHEN, CDR2 SYDVKM. The germline V and J ends were trimmed by 5 bases and 3 bases, with 26 bases remaining between them.

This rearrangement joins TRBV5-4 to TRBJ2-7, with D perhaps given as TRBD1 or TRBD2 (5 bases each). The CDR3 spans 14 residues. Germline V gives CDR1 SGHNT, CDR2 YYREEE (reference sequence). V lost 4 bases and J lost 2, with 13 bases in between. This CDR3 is CASSQGTDAYEQYF. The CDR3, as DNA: TGTGCCAGCAGCCAAGGGACGGATGCCTACGAGCAGTACTTC.

The CDR3 sequence: CASSRDRASPLHF. The CDR3 region has the DNA TGTGCCAGCAGCCGGGACAGGGCATCACCCCTCCACTTT. The rearrangement joins TRBV6-5 to TRBJ1-6, with TRBD1 identical over 9 bases. The V segment lost 6 bases and the J segment 10 bases; nucleotides outside the gene matches: 4. The CDR3 is 13 residues long. Germline CDR1 and CDR2: MNHEY and SVGAGI.

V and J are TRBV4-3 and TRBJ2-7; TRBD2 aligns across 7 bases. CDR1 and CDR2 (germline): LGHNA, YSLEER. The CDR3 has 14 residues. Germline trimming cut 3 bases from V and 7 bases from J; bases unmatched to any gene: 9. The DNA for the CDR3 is TGCGCCAGCAGCCACCTAGCGGACTATTCAGAGCAGTACTTC. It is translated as CASSHLADYSEQYF.

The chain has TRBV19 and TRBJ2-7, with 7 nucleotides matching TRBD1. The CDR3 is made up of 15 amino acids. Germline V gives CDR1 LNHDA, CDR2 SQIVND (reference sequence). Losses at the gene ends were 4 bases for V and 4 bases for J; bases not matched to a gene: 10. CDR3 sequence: CASSKNRDSRYEQYF. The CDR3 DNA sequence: TGTGCCAGTAGTAAAAACCGGGACAGCCGATACGAGCAGTACTTC.

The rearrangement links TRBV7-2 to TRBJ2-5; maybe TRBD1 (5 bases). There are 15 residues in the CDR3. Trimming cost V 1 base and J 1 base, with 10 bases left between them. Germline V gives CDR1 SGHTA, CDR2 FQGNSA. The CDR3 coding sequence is TGTGCCAGCAGCTTAGGGGTAGGGGTCCAAGAGACCCAGTACTTC. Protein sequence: CASSLGVGVQETQYF.

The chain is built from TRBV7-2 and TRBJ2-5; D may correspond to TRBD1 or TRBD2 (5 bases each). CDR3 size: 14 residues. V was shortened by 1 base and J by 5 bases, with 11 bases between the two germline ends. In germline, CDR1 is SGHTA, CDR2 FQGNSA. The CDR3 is CASSLGGIGETQYF. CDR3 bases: TGTGCCAGCAGCTTAGGGGGGATCGGGGAGACCCAGTACTTC. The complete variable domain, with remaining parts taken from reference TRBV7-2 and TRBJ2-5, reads GAGVSQSPSNKVTEKGKDVELRCDPISGHTALYWYRQSLGQGLEFLIYFQGNSAPDKSGLPSDRFSAERTGGSVSTLTIQRTQQEDSAVYLCASSLGGIGETQYFGPGTRLLVL.

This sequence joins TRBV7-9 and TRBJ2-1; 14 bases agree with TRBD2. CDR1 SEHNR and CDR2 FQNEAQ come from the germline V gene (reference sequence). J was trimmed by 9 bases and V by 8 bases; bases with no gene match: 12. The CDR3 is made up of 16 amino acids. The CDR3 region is CASGDWGTSGSSEQFF. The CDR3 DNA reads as TGTGCCAGCGGAGATTGGGGGACTAGCGGGAGCTCTGAGCAGTTCTTC. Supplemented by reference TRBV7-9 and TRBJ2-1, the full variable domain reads DTGVSQNPRHKITKRGQNVTFRCDPISEHNRLYWYRQTLGQGPEFLTYFQNEAQLEKSRLLSDRFSAERPKGSFSTLEIQRTEQGDSAMYLCASGDWGTSGSSEQFFGPGTRLTVL.

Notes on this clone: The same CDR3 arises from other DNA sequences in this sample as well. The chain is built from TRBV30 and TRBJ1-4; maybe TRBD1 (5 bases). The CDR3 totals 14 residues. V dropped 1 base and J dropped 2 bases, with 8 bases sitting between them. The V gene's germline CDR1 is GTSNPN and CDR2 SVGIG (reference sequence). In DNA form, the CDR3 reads TGTGCCTGGAGTGGGGGACCGACTAATGAAAAACTGTTTTTT. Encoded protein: CAWSGGPTNEKLFF. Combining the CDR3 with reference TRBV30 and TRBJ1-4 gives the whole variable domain SQTIHQWPATLVQPVGSPLSLECTVEGTSNPNLYWYRQAAGRGLQLLFYSVGIGQISSEVPQNLSASRPQDRQFILSSKKLLLSDSGFYLCAWSGGPTNEKLFFGSGTQLSVL.

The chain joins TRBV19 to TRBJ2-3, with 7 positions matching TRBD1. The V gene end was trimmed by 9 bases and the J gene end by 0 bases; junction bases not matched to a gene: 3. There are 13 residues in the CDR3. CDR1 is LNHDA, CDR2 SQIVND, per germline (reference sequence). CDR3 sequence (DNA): TGTGCCAGCGGGACAGATAGCACAGATACGCAGTATTTT. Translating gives CASGTDSTDTQYF.

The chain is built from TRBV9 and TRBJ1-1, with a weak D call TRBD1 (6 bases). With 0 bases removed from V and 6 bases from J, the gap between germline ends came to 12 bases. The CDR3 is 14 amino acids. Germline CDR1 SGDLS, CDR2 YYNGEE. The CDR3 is CASSVVTGPSEAFF. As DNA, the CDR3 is TGTGCCAGCAGCGTAGTAACAGGGCCCTCTGAAGCTTTCTTT.

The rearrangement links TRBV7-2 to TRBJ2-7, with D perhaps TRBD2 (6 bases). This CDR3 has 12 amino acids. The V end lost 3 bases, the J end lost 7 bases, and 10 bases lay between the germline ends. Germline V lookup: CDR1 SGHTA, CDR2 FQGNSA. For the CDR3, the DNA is TGTGCCAGCAGCTTGTCCGGGAGTGAGCAGTACTTC. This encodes CASSLSGSEQYF. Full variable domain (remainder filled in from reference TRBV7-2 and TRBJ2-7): GAGVSQSPSNKVTEKGKDVELRCDPISGHTALYWYRQSLGQGLEFLIYFQGNSAPDKSGLPSDRFSAERTGGSVSTLTIQRTQQEDSAVYLCASSLSGSEQYFGPGTRLTVT.

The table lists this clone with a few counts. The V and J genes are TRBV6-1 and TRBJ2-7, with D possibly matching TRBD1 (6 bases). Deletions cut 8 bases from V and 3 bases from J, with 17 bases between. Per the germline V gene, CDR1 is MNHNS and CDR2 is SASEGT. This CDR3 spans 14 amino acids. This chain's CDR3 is CASRRDNTIYEQYF. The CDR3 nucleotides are TGTGCCAGCCGCCGGGACAACACGATCTACGAGCAGTACTTC.

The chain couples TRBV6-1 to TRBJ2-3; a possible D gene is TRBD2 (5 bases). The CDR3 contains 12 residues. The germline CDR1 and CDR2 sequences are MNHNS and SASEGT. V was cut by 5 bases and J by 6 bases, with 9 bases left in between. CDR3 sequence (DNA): TGTGCCAGCAGTCGCGGGTGGGATACGCAGTATTTT. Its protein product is CASSRGWDTQYF.

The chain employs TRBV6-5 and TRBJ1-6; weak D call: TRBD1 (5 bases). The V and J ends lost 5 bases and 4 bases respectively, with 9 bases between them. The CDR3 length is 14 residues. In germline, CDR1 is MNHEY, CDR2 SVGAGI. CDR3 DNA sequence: TGTGCCAGCAGTCGGGACGGTTATAATTCACCCCTCCACTTT. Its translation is CASSRDGYNSPLHF.